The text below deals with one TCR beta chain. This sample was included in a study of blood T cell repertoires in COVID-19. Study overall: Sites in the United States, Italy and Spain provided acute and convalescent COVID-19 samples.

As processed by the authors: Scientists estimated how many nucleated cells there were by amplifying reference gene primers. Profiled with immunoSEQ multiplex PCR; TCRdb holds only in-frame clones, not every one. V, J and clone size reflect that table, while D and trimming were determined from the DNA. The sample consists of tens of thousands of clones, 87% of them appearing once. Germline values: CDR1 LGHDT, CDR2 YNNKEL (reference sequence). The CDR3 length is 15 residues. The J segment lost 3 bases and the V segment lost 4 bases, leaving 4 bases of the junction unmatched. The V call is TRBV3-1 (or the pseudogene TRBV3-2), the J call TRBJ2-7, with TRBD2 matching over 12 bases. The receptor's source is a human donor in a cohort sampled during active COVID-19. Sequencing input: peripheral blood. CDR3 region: CASSPGTSGRYEQYF. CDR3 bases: TGTGCCAGCAGCCCAGGGACTAGCGGGCGCTACGAGCAGTACTTC.